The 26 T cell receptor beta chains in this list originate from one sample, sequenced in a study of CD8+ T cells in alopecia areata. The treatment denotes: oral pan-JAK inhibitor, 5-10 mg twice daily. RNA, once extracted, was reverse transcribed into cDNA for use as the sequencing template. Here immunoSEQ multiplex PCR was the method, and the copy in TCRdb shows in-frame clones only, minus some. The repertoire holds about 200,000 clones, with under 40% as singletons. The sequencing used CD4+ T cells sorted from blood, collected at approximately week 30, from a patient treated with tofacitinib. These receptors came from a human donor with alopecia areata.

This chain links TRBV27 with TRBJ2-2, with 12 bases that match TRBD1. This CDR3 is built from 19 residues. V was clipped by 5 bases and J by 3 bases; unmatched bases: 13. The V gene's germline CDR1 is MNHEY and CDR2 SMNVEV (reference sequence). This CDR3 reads CASSHQGQGAKLDTGELFF. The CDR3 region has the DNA TGTGCCAGCAGTCACCAGGGACAGGGGGCCAAATTGGACACCGGGGAGCTGTTTTTT.

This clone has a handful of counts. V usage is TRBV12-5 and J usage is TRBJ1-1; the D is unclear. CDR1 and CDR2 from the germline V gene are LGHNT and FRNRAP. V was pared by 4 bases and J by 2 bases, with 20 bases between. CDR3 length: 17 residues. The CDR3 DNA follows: TGTGCTAGTGGTTCCCGCCCGACTTTGAGTGCCAACACTGAAGCTTTCTTT. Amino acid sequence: CASGSRPTLSANTEAFF.

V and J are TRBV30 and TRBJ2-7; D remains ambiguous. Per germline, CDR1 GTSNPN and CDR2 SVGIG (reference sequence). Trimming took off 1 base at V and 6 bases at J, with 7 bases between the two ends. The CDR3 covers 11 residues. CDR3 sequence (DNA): TGTGCCTGGAGTGGTAATCGCGAGCAGTACTTC. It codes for CAWSGNREQYF.

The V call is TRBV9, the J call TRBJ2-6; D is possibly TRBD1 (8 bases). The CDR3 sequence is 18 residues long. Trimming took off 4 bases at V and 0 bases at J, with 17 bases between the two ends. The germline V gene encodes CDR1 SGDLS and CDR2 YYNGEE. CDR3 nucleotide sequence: TGTGCCAGCAGCACAGGGGGAGGGCTATACTCTGGGGCCAACGTCCTGACTTTC. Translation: CASSTGGGLYSGANVLTF.

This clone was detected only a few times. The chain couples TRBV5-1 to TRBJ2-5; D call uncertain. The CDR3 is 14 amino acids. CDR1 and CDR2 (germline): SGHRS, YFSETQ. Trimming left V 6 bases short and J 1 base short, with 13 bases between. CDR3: CASTWHSTQETQYF. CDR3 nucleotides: TGCGCCAGCACTTGGCACAGTACCCAAGAGACCCAGTACTTC.

The CDR3 loop is CASSVGGRYYGYTF. DNA of the CDR3: TGTGCCAGCAGCGTAGGGGGACGGTACTATGGCTACACCTTC. The chain recombines TRBV9 with TRBJ1-2; maybe TRBD1 (5 bases). Germline V CDR1 and CDR2: SGDLS, YYNGEE. This CDR3 has 14 amino acids. Trimming took 0 bases from V and 3 from J, leaving 9 bases between them.

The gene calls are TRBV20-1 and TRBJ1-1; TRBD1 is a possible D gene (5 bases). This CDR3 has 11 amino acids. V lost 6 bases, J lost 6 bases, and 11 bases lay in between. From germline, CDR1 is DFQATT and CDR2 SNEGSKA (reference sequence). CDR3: CSAGGGAEAFF. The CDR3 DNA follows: TGCAGTGCAGGTGGGGGAGCTGAAGCTTTCTTT.

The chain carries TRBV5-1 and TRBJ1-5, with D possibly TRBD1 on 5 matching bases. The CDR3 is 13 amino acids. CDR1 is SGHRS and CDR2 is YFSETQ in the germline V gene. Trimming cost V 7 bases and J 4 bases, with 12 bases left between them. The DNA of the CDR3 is TGCGCCAGCCGGGGGGACGGTAATCAGCCCCAGCATTTT. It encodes CASRGDGNQPQHF. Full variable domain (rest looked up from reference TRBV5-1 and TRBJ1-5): KAGVTQTPRYLIKTRGQQVTLSCSPISGHRSVSWYQQTPGQGLQFLFEYFSETQRNKGNFPGRFSGRQFSNSRSEMNVSTLELGDSALYLCASRGDGNQPQHFGDGTRLSIL.

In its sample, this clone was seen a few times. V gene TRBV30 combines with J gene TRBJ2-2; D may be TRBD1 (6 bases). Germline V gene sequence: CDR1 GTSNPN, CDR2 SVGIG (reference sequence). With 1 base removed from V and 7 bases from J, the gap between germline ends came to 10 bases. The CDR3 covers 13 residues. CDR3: CAWSDRVHGELFF. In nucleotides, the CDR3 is TGTGCCTGGAGTGACAGGGTGCACGGGGAGCTGTTTTTT.

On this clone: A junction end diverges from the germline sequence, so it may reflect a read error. This CDR3 is CASSLGLADFTDTQYF. CDR3 DNA sequence: TGTGCCAGCAGTTTAGGACTAGCGGATTTCACAGATACGCAGTATTTT. The genes are TRBV7-9 and TRBJ2-3, with 10 bases aligning to TRBD2. There are 16 residues in the CDR3. In germline, CDR1 is SEHNR, CDR2 FQNEAQ (reference sequence). The complete variable domain, with remaining parts taken from reference TRBV7-9 and TRBJ2-3, reads DTGVSQNPRHKITKRGQNVTFRCDPISEHNRLYWYRQTLGQGPEFLTYFQNEAQLEKSRLLSDRFSAERPKGSFSTLEIQRTEQGDSAMYLCASSLGLADFTDTQYFGPGTRLTVL.

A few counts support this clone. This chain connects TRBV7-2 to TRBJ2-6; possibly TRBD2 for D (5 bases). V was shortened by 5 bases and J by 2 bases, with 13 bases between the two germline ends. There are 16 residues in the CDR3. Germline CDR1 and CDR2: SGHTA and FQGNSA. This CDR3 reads CASSPTGWPGANVLTF. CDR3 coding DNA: TGTGCCAGCAGCCCCACGGGGTGGCCTGGGGCCAACGTCCTGACTTTC.

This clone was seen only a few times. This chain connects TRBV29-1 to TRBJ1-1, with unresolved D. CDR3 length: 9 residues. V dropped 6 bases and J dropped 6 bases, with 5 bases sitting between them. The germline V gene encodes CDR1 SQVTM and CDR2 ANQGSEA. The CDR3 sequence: CSVPPEAFF. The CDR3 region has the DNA TGCAGCGTCCCCCCTGAAGCTTTCTTT.

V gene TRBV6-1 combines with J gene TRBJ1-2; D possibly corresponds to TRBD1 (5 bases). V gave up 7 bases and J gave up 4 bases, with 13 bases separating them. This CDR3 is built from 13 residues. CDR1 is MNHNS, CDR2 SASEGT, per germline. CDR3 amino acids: CASTPSGTYGYTF. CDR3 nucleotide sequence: TGTGCCAGCACCCCTTCTGGGACCTATGGCTACACCTTC.

DNA for the CDR3: TGTGCCTGGACCTTCGGGGATGAGCAGTTCTTC. Its protein is CAWTFGDEQFF. V usage is TRBV30 and J usage is TRBJ2-1; a possible D gene is TRBD2 (5 bases). Per germline, CDR1 GTSNPN and CDR2 SVGIG (reference sequence). Trimming cost V 4 bases and J 8 bases, with 9 bases left between them. This CDR3 comprises 11 residues.

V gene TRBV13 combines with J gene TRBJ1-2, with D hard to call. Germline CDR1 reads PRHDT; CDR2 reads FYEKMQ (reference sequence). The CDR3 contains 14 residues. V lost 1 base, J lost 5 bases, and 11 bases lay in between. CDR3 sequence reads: CASSLVLGGYGYTF. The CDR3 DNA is TGTGCCAGCAGCTTAGTACTGGGAGGGTATGGCTACACCTTC.

CDR3 sequence: CASNEGPNYGYTF. As DNA, the CDR3 is TGTGCCAGCAACGAGGGGCCCAACTATGGCTACACCTTC. The chain uses TRBV7-2 and TRBJ1-2; weak D call: TRBD1 (5 bases). The CDR3 sequence is 13 residues long. The V gene lost 7 bases and the J gene lost 2 bases, with 11 bases spanning the gap. CDR1 is SGHTA, CDR2 FQGNSA, per germline.

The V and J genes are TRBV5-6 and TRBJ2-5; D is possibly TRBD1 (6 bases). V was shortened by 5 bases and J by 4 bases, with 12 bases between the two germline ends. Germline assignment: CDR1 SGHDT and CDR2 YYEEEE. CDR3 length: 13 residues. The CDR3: CASRLQGGETQYF. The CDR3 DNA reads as TGTGCCAGCAGATTACAGGGCGGAGAGACCCAGTACTTC.

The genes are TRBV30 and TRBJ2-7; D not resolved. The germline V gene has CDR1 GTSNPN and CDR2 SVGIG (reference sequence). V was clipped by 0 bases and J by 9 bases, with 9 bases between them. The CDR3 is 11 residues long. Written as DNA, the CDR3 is TGTGCCTGGAGTGTCCGAAGTTTGCAGTACTTC. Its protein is CAWSVRSLQYF.

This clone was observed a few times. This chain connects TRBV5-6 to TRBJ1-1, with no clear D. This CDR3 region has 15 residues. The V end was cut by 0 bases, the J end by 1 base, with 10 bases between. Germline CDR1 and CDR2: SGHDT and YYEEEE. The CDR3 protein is CASSLALSGNTEAFF. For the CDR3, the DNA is TGTGCCAGCAGCTTGGCCCTATCAGGGAACACTGAAGCTTTCTTT.

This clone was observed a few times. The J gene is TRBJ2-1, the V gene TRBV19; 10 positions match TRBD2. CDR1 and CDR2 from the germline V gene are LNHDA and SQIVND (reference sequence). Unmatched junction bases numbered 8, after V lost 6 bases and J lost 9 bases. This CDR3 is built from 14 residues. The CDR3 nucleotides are TGTGCCAGTAGCCCCCTAGCGGGGGCGGGTGAGCAGTTCTTC. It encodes CASSPLAGAGEQFF.

In nucleotides, the CDR3 is TGTGCCAGCAGTGGCAGGTTCTATGGCTACACCTTC. The encoded protein is CASSGRFYGYTF. The J gene is TRBJ1-2, the V gene TRBV6-1; D unclear. The CDR3 covers 12 residues. V was trimmed by 4 bases and J by 4 bases, leaving 7 bases between them. In germline, CDR1 is MNHNS, CDR2 SASEGT.

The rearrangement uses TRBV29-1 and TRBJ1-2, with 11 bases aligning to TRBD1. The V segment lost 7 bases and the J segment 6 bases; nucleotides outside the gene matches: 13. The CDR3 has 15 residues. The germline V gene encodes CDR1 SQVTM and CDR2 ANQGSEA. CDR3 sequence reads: CSATRIGTGGDGYTF. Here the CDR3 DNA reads TGCAGCGCAACACGTATTGGGACAGGGGGAGATGGCTACACCTTC.

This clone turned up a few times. CDR3 bases: TGCAGCGTTGAGCTGGACTTTGAGCAGTTCTTC. Translated, it gives CSVELDFEQFF. J is TRBJ2-1 and V is TRBV29-1, with D perhaps TRBD2 (5 bases). Germline loops: CDR1 SQVTM, CDR2 ANQGSEA. V was clipped by 3 bases and J by 9 bases, with 9 bases between them. The CDR3 totals 11 residues.

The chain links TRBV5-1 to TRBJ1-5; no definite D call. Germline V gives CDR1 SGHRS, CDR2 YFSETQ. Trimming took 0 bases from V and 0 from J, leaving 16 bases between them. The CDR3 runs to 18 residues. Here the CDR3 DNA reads TGCGCCAGCAGCTTGGTCTCTTTACGAGAACGTAGCAATCAGCCCCAGCATTTT. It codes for CASSLVSLRERSNQPQHF.

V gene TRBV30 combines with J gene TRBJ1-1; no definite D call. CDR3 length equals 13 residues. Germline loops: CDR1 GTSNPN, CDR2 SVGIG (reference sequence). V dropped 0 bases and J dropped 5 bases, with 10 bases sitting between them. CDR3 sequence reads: CAWSVAWETEAFF. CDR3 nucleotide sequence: TGTGCCTGGAGTGTAGCCTGGGAGACTGAAGCTTTCTTT.

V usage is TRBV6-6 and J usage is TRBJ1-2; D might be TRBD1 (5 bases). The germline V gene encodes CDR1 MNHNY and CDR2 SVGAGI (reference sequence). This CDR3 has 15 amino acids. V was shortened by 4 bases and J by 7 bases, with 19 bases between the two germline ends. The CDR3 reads CASSSSGQVGLGYTF. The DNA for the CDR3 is TGTGCCAGCAGTTCGAGTGGTCAGGTGGGGCTTGGCTACACCTTC.